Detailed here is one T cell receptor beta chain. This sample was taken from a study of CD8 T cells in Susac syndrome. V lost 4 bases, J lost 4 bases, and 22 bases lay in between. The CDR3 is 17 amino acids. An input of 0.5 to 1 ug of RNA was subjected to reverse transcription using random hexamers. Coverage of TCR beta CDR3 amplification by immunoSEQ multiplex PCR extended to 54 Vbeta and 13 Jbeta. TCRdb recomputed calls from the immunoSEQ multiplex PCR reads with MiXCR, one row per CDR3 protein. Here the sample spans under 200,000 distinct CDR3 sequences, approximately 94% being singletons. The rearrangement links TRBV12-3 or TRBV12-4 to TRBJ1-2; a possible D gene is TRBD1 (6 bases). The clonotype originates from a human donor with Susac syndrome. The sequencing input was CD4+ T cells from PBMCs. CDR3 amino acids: CASSSNVAGGIGYGYTF. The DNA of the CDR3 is TGTGCCAGCAGTTCCAATGTGGCGGGGGGCATAGGCTATGGCTACACCTTC.